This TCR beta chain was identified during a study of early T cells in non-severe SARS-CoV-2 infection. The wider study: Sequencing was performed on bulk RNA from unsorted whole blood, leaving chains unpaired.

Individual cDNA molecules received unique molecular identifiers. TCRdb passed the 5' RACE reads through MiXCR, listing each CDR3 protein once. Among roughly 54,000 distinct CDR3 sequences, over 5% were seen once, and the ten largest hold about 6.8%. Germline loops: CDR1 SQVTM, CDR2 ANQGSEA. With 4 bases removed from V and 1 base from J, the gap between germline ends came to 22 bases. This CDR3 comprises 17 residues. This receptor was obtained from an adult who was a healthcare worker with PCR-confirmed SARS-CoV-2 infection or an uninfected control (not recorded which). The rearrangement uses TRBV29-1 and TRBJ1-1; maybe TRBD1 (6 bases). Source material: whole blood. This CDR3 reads CSVAPHGGEGKNTEAFF. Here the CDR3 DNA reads TGCAGCGTTGCCCCTCATGGGGGCGAGGGTAAGAACACTGAAGCTTTCTTT.